The 9 T cell receptor beta chains presented below share a single source sample, sequenced in a study of shared clonotypes between healthy human individuals. Profiling relied on immunoSEQ multiplex PCR, and the TCRdb table lists in-frame clones only, not all of them. In the table there are roughly 2.6 million clones, around nine tenths of which are singletons. The sample comprised naive CD4+ T cells sorted from blood. Subset denoted: CD45RA+ positively selected. These receptor sequences come from a man aged 18-30 years in good health.

Comments on this clone: Distinct nucleotide sequences in the sample also encode this CDR3. The chain joins TRBV2 to TRBJ1-1, with D possibly TRBD1 on 5 matching bases. The V and J ends lost 4 bases and 0 bases respectively, with 12 bases between them. This CDR3 is built from 15 residues. Germline values: CDR1 SNHLY, CDR2 FYNNEI. CDR3 amino acids: CASSGRGTVNTEAFF. CDR3 DNA: TGTGCCAGCAGTGGCCGGGGGACGGTGAACACTGAAGCTTTCTTT. Supplemented by reference TRBV2 and TRBJ1-1, the full variable domain reads EPEVTQTPSHQVTQMGQEVILRCVPISNHLYFYWYRQILGQKVEFLVSFYNNEISEKSEIFDDQFSVERPDGSNFTLKIRSTKLEDSAMYFCASSGRGTVNTEAFFGQGTRLTVV.

The chain links TRBV7-9 to TRBJ2-7; D may be TRBD2 (5 bases). The CDR3 has 13 amino acids. Trimming cost V 5 bases and J 0 bases, with 8 bases left between them. CDR1 is SEHNR and CDR2 is FQNEAQ in the germline V gene (reference sequence). CDR3 coding DNA: TGTGCCAGCAGCCCTGAGGGCTCCTACGAGCAGTACTTC. As protein: CASSPEGSYEQYF.

This chain connects TRBV5-1 to TRBJ2-7, with TRBD2 matching over 9 bases. Trimming removed 0 bases from V and 10 bases from J; junction bases left unmatched: 8. Germline loops: CDR1 SGHRS, CDR2 YFSETQ. The CDR3 contains 14 residues. CDR3 protein: CASSLDSGGVTQYF. The CDR3, as DNA: TGCGCCAGCAGCTTGGATAGCGGGGGAGTAACCCAGTACTTC.

This rearrangement joins TRBV10-1 to TRBJ2-7; D gene ambiguous. The CDR3 has 13 amino acids. Germline V lookup: CDR1 WNHNN, CDR2 SYGVQD (reference sequence). V was clipped by 6 bases and J by 6 bases, with 15 bases between them. The CDR3 loop reads CASSETYRGEQYF. Written as DNA, the CDR3 is TGCGCCAGCAGCGAAACGTACCGCGGCGAGCAGTACTTC.

The chain uses TRBV9 and TRBJ1-1; TRBD1 agrees at 7 bases. Per germline, CDR1 SGDLS and CDR2 YYNGEE. The CDR3 consists of 17 residues. V lost 0 bases, J lost 6 bases, and 14 bases stayed unmatched. This chain's CDR3 is CASSVAPGGAGIPEAFF. CDR3 coding DNA: TGTGCCAGCAGCGTAGCCCCAGGGGGGGCGGGGATCCCTGAAGCTTTCTTT.

This clone was seen just once. Other DNA sequences from this sample encode an identical CDR3 as well. The chain is built from TRBV5-1 and TRBJ2-3; 7 nucleotides match TRBD2. Trimming at V came to 0 bases and at J to 3 bases, leaving 7 bases not matched to a gene. Germline V CDR1 and CDR2: SGHRS, YFSETQ. This CDR3 region has 16 residues. As DNA, the CDR3 is TGCGCCAGCAGCTTGGCAGGCGGGGGAGGGACAGATACGCAGTATTTT. Protein sequence: CASSLAGGGGTDTQYF.

The rearrangement links TRBV5-8 to TRBJ1-5; TRBD1 is a possible D gene (6 bases). This CDR3 is 15 amino acids long. Looked up from germline, CDR1 is SGHTS and CDR2 is YDEGEE. V lost 0 bases to trimming and J lost 3 bases, with 10 bases between them. The CDR3 region is CASSLVGGPNQPQHF. CDR3 in DNA: TGTGCCAGCAGCTTGGTGGGGGGGCCCAATCAGCCCCAGCATTTT.

The rearrangement links TRBV2 to TRBJ1-6; D not resolved. The CDR3 spans 13 residues. Deletions cut 2 bases from V and 10 bases from J, with 9 bases between. Germline V gives CDR1 SNHLY, CDR2 FYNNEI. CDR3 coding DNA: TGTGCCAGCAGTGAACCCATCTCATCACCCCTCCACTTT. It specifies CASSEPISSPLHF. The complete variable domain, with remaining parts taken from reference TRBV2 and TRBJ1-6, reads EPEVTQTPSHQVTQMGQEVILRCVPISNHLYFYWYRQILGQKVEFLVSFYNNEISEKSEIFDDQFSVERPDGSNFTLKIRSTKLEDSAMYFCASSEPISSPLHFGNGTRLTVT.

This clone was counted a single time. The CDR3 loop reads CASSRGGAGRQETQYF. CDR3 nucleotides: TGTGCCAGCAGTCGAGGAGGGGCGGGGAGACAAGAGACCCAGTACTTC. This chain uses TRBV28 with TRBJ2-5; D perhaps matches TRBD2 (6 bases). The CDR3 contains 16 residues. Germline-derived CDR1 and CDR2 are MDHEN and SYDVKM. Trimming removed 5 bases from V and 2 bases from J, with 18 bases in between.